The 7 T cell receptor beta chains below were found in one sample sequenced in a study of shared clonotypes between healthy human individuals. Method: immunoSEQ multiplex PCR; TCRdb's copy keeps in-frame clones and lacks some. The sample lists about 980,000 clones, 60% to 85% occurring once. Sequenced material: memory CD4+ T cells sorted from blood. Subset given: CD45RA-negative fraction. These receptors were taken from a young man in good health.

The rearrangement joins TRBV2 to TRBJ1-4; D remains ambiguous. The CDR3 runs 13 residues. Germline V gives CDR1 SNHLY, CDR2 FYNNEI. Between the trimmed V and J ends, which lost 1 base and 6 bases, there was a span of 6 bases. CDR3 in DNA: TGTGCCAGCAGTGAAGTAAGGGATGAAAAACTGTTTTTT. It encodes CASSEVRDEKLFF.

This chain connects TRBV9 to TRBJ1-1; no clear D gene. Per the germline V gene, CDR1 is SGDLS and CDR2 is YYNGEE. The CDR3 extends over 14 amino acids. Deletions cut 4 bases from V and 6 bases from J, with 16 bases between. In DNA form, the CDR3 reads TGTGCCAGCAGCCCCGGAGACGGAGTCGCTGAAGCTTTCTTT. Amino acids: CASSPGDGVAEAFF.

This chain joins TRBV15 and TRBJ1-6; tentatively, D is TRBD1 (6 bases). The CDR3 spans 18 residues. Germline V gene sequence: CDR1 LNHNV, CDR2 YYDKDF (reference sequence). Trimming pared 4 bases from V and 3 bases from J, leaving 19 bases between. The CDR3 DNA reads TGTGCCACCAGCACCCGTCGATATAAGGACAGCTATAATTCACCCCTCCACTTT. Protein sequence: CATSTRRYKDSYNSPLHF.

With regard to this clone: Different DNA sequences within this sample yield the same CDR3. The chain carries TRBV28 and TRBJ2-2; either TRBD1 or TRBD2 may supply D (5 bases each). The CDR3 length is 14 residues. The V gene lost 6 bases and the J gene lost 4 bases, with 12 bases spanning the gap. Germline loops: CDR1 MDHEN, CDR2 SYDVKM. This CDR3 is CASRGDRATGELFF. The CDR3 nucleotides read TGTGCCAGCAGGGGGGACCGCGCCACCGGGGAGCTGTTTTTT.

The V gene is TRBV11-3, the J gene TRBJ1-1; D remains unclear. CDR3 size: 14 residues. Trimming took off 3 bases at V and 0 bases at J, with 8 bases between the two ends. The germline CDR1 and CDR2 sequences are SGHNT and YENEEA. In DNA form, the CDR3 reads TGTGCCAGCAGCTTCGGCAGCCTGAACACTGAAGCTTTCTTT. Its protein product is CASSFGSLNTEAFF.

V is TRBV11-3 and J is TRBJ1-1, with 8 bases lining up with TRBD1. The V gene end was trimmed by 1 base and the J gene end by 0 bases; junction bases not matched to a gene: 4. There are 16 residues in the CDR3. The V gene's germline CDR1 is SGHNT and CDR2 YENEEA. The CDR3 region is CASSLGGTGLNTEAFF. The CDR3 bases are TGTGCCAGCAGCTTAGGAGGGACAGGACTGAACACTGAAGCTTTCTTT.

This clone was counted a few times. The gene calls are TRBV2 and TRBJ1-4; D gene ambiguous. This CDR3 region has 13 residues. From germline, CDR1 is SNHLY and CDR2 FYNNEI. Trimming left V 4 bases short and J 3 bases short, with 6 bases between. This chain's CDR3 is CASSGAANEKLFF. Written as DNA, the CDR3 is TGTGCCAGCAGTGGTGCTGCTAATGAAAAACTGTTTTTT.